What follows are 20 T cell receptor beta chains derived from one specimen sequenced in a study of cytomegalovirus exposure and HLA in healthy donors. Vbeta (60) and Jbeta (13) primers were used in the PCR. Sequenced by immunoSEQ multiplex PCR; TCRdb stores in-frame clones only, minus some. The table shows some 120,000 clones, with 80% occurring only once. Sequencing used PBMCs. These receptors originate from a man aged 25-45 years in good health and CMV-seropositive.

The CDR3 DNA reads as TGCGCCAGCAGCCCAGCCGGCGGGGTCTCCTACAATGAGCAGTTCTTC. Amino acid sequence: CASSPAGGVSYNEQFF. The genes are TRBV5-1 and TRBJ2-1, with a possible D match to TRBD2 (6 bases). CDR1 is SGHRS, CDR2 YFSETQ, per germline. V was pared by 4 bases and J by 0 bases, with 14 bases between. CDR3 size: 16 residues. Filled out from reference TRBV5-1 and TRBJ2-1, the complete variable domain reads KAGVTQTPRYLIKTRGQQVTLSCSPISGHRSVSWYQQTPGQGLQFLFEYFSETQRNKGNFPGRFSGRQFSNSRSEMNVSTLELGDSALYLCASSPAGGVSYNEQFFGPGTRLTVL.

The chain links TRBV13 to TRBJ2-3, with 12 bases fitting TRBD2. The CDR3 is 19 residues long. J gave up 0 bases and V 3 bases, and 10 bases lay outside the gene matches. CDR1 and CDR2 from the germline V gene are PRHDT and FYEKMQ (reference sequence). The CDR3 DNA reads TGTGCCAGCAGCTTCGGGGCTAAACTAGCGGGGGGCAGCACAGATACGCAGTATTTT. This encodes CASSFGAKLAGGSTDTQYF.

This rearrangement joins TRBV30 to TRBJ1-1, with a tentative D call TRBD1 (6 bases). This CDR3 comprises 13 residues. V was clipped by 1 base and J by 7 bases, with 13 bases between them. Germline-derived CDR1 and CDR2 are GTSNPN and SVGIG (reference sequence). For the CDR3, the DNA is TGTGCCTGGAGTGACGGGGGGCCGGTTGAAGCTTTCTTT. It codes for CAWSDGGPVEAFF. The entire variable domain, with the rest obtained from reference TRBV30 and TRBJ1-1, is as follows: SQTIHQWPATLVQPVGSPLSLECTVEGTSNPNLYWYRQAAGRGLQLLFYSVGIGQISSEVPQNLSASRPQDRQFILSSKKLLLSDSGFYLCAWSDGGPVEAFFGQGTRLTVV.

CDR3 in amino acids: CASSMAPSYNEQFF. In DNA form, the CDR3 reads TGTGCCAGTAGTATGGCCCCTTCTTACAATGAGCAGTTCTTC. V gene TRBV19 combines with J gene TRBJ2-1; D ambiguous. V was shortened by 3 bases and J by 4 bases, with 10 bases between the two germline ends. CDR1 LNHDA and CDR2 SQIVND come from the germline V gene (reference sequence). This CDR3 contains 14 residues.

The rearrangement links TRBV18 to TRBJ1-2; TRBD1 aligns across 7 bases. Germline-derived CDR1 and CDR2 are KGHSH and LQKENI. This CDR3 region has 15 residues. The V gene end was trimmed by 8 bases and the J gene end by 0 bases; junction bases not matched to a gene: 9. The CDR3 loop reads CASRRGDRPNYGYTF. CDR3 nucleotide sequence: TGTGCCAGCAGGCGAGGGGACAGACCTAACTATGGCTACACCTTC. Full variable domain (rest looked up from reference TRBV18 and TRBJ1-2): NAGVMQNPRHLVRRRGQEARLRCSPMKGHSHVYWYRQLPEEGLKFMVYLQKENIIDESGMPKERFSAEFPKEGPSILRIQQVVRGDSAAYFCASRRGDRPNYGYTFGSGTRLTVV.

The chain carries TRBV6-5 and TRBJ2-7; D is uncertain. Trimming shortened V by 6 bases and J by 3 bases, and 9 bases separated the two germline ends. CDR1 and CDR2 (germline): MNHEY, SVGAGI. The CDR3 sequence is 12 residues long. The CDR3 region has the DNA TGTGCCAGCAGGTCCCCAGGCTACGAGCAGTACTTC. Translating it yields CASRSPGYEQYF.

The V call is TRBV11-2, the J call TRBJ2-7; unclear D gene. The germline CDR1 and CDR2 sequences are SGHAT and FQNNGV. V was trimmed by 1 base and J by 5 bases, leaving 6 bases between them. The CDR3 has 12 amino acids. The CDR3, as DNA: TGTGCCAGCAGCTTAGCTCAGAACGAGCAGTACTTC. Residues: CASSLAQNEQYF.

In DNA form, the CDR3 reads TGTGCCAGCAGTGAAAGGGGGCTGACAACTAATGAAAAACTGTTTTTT. The encoded protein is CASSERGLTTNEKLFF. This chain connects TRBV2 to TRBJ1-4; 7 nucleotides agree with TRBD1. J lost 0 bases, V lost 2 bases, and 3 bases had no gene match. This CDR3 is built from 16 residues. Germline V gene lookup returns CDR1 SNHLY and CDR2 FYNNEI.

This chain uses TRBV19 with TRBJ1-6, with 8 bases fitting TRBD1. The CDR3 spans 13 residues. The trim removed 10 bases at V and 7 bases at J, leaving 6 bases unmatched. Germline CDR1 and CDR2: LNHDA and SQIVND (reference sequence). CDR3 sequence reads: CATTGGLNSPLHF. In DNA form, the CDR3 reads TGTGCCACCACAGGGGGTTTGAATTCACCCCTCCACTTT. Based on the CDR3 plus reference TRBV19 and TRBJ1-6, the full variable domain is DGGITQSPKYLFRKEGQNVTLSCEQNLNHDAMYWYRQDPGQGLRLIYYSQIVNDFQKGDIAEGYSVSREKKESFPLTVTSAQKNPTAFYLCATTGGLNSPLHFGNGTRLTVT.

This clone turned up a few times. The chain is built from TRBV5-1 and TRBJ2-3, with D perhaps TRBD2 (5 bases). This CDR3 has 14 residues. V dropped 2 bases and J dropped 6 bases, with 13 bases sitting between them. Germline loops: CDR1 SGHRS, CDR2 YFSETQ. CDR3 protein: CASSFGPGWDTQYF. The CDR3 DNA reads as TGCGCCAGCAGCTTCGGTCCGGGGTGGGATACGCAGTATTTT.

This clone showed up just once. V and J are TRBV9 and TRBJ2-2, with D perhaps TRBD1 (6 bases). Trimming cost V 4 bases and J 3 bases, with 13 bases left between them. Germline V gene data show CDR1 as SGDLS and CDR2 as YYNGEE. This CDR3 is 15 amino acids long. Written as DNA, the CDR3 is TGTGCCAGCAGCCGAGGACAGAAACACACCGGGGAGCTGTTTTTT. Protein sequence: CASSRGQKHTGELFF.

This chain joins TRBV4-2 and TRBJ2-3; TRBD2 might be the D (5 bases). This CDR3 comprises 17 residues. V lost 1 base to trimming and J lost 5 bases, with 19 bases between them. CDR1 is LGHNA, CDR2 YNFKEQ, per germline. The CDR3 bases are TGTGCCAGCAGCCAAGGGAGGAAGCTAGCCCTCGAAGATACGCAGTATTTT. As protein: CASSQGRKLALEDTQYF.

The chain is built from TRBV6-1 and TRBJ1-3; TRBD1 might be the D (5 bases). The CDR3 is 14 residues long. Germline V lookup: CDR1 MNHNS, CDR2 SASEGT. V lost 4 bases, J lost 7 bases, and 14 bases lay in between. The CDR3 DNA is TGTGCCAGCAGTGGAGGGCGGCGGGGGAACACCATATATTTT. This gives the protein CASSGGRRGNTIYF.

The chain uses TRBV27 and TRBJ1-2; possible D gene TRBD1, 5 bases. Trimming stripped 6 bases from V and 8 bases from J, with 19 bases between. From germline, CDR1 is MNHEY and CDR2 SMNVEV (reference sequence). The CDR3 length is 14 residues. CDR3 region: CASSLRQGARGYTF. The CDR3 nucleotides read TGTGCCAGCAGCCTGCGACAAGGGGCGCGGGGCTACACCTTC.

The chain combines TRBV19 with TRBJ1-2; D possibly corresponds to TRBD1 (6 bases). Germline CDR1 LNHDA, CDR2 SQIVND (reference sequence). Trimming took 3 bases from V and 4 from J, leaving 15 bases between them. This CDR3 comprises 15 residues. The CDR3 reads CASSIDPGHLYGYTF. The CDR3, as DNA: TGTGCCAGTAGTATCGACCCGGGACACCTCTATGGCTACACCTTC.

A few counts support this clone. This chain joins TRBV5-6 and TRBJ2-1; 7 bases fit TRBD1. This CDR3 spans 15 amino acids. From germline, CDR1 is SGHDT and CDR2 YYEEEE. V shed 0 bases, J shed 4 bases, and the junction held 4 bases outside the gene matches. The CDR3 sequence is CASSLGSTGYNEQFF. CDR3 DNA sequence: TGTGCCAGCAGCTTGGGGTCGACAGGGTACAATGAGCAGTTCTTC.

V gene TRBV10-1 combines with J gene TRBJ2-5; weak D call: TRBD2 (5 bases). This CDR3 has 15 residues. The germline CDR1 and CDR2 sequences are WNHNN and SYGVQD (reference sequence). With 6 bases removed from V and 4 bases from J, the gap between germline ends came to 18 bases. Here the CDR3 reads CASRPPRRERETQYF. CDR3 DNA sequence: TGCGCCAGCAGACCGCCCAGAAGGGAGCGAGAGACCCAGTACTTC.

The CDR3 DNA reads TGTGCCAGCAGCTTAACCGACAGGCGCACCTTC. Its translation: CASSLTDRRTF. This chain connects TRBV7-9 to TRBJ1-2; D is possibly TRBD1 (6 bases). The CDR3 runs 11 residues. Looked up from germline, CDR1 is SEHNR and CDR2 is FQNEAQ (reference sequence). V was shortened by 2 bases and J by 13 bases, with 11 bases between the two germline ends. Using reference TRBV7-9 and TRBJ1-2 for the parts outside the CDR3, the full variable domain is DTGVSQNPRHKITKRGQNVTFRCDPISEHNRLYWYRQTLGQGPEFLTYFQNEAQLEKSRLLSDRFSAERPKGSFSTLEIQRTEQGDSAMYLCASSLTDRRTFGSGTRLTVV.

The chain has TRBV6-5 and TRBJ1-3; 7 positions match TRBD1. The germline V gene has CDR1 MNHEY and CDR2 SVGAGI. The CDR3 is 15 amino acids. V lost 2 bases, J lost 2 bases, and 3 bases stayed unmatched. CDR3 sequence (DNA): TGTGCCAGCAGTTACACCGGGACAGCTGGAAACACCATATATTTT. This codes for CASSYTGTAGNTIYF.

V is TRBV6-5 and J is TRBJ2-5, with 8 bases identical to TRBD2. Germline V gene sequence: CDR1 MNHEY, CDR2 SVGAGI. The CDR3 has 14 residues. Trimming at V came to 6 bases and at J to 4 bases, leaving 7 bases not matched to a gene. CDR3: CASSPGGGTETQYF. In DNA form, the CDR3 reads TGTGCCAGCAGCCCCGGGGGGGGGACAGAGACCCAGTACTTC.